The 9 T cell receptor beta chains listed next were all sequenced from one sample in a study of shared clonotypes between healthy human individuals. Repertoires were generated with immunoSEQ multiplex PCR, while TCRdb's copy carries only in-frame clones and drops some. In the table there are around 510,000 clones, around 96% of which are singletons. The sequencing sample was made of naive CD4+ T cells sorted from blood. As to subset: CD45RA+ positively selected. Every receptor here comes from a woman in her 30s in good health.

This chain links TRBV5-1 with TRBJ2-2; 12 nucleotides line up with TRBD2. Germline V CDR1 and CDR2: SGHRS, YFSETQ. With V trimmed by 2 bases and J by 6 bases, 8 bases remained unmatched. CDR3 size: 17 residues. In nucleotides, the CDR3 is TGCGCCAGCAGCTTACACATACTAGCGGGAGGCCCCGGGGAGCTGTTTTTT. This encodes CASSLHILAGGPGELFF.

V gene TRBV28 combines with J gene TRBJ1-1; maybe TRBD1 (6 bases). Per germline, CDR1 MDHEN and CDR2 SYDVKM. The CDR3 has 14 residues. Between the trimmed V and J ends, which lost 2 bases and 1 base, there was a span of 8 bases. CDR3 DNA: TGTGCCAGCAGTTTAGGACAGAGGAACACTGAAGCTTTCTTT. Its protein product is CASSLGQRNTEAFF.

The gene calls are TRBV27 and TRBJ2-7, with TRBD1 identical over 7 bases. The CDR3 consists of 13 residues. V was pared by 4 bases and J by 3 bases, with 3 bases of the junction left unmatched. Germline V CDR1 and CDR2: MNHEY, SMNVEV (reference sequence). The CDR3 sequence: CASSWRTGYEQYF. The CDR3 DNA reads TGTGCCAGCAGTTGGAGGACAGGCTACGAGCAGTACTTC.

CDR3 bases: TGCAGTGCTAGGGGAAGGGGTGGCTACACCTTC. Its translation is CSARGRGGYTF. The chain carries TRBV20-1 and TRBJ1-2, with D perhaps TRBD1 (5 bases). Germline CDR1 is DFQATT and CDR2 is SNEGSKA (reference sequence). The CDR3 runs to 11 residues. The V and J ends lost 3 bases and 7 bases respectively, with 9 bases between them.

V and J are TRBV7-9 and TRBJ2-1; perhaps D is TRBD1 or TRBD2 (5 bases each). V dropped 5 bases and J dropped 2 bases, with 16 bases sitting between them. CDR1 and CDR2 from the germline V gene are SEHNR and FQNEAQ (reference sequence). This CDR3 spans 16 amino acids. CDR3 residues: CASSRAGARPYNEQFF. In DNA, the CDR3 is TGTGCCAGCAGCCGCGCCGGGGCCAGGCCCTACAATGAGCAGTTCTTC.

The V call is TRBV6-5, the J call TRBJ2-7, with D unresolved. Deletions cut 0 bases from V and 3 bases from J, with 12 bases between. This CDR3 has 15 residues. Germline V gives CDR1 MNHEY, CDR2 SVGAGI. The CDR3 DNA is TGTGCCAGCAGTTACTCGGCGCAAGTAATCTACGAGCAGTACTTC. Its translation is CASSYSAQVIYEQYF.

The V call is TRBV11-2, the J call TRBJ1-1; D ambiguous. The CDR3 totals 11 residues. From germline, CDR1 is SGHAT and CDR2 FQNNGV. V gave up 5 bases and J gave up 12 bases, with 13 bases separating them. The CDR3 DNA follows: TGTGCCAGCAGCCGTCTATCGACAACTTTCTTT. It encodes CASSRLSTTFF.

CDR3 sequence reads: CASSSSGTGVREQYF. CDR3 coding DNA: TGTGCCAGCAGCTCCTCCGGGACAGGGGTTCGCGAGCAGTACTTC. The V call is TRBV28, the J call TRBJ2-7; 10 bases map to TRBD1. V lost 6 bases and J lost 6; bases outside the gene matches: 11. CDR3 length: 15 amino acids. Looked up from germline, CDR1 is MDHEN and CDR2 is SYDVKM.

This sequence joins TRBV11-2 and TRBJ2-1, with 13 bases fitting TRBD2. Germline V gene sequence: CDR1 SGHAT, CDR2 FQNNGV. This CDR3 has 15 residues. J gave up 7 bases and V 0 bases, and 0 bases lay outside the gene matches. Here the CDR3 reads CASSLELAGGNEQFF. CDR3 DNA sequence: TGTGCCAGCAGCTTAGAACTAGCGGGAGGGAATGAGCAGTTCTTC.